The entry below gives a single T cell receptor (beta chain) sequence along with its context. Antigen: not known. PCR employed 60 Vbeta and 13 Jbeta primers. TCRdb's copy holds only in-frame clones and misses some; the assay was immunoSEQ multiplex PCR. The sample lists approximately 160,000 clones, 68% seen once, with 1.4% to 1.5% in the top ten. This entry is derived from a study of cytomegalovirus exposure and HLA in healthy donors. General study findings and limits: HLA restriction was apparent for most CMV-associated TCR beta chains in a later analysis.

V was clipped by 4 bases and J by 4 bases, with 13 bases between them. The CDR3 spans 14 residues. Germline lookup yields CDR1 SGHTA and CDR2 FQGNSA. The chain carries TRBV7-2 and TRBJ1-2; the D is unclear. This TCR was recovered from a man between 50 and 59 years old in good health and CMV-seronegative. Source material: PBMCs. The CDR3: CASSSKGGGYGYTF. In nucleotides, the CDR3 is TGTGCCAGCAGCTCCAAGGGAGGTGGCTATGGCTACACCTTC. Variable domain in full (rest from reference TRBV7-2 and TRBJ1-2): GAGVSQSPSNKVTEKGKDVELRCDPISGHTALYWYRQSLGQGLEFLIYFQGNSAPDKSGLPSDRFSAERTGGSVSTLTIQRTQQEDSAVYLCASSSKGGGYGYTFGSGTRLTVV.